This entry lists 2 T cell receptor beta chains sequenced from one sample in a study of shared clonotypes between healthy human individuals. Assay: immunoSEQ multiplex PCR; the TCRdb copy retains only in-frame clones and omits some. The data contain over a million clones, about four fifths of them singletons. Source material: memory CD4+ T cells from PBMCs. Described subset: CD45RA-negative fraction. The source is a man younger than 30 in good health. Some clones in this sample may be carry-over from other donors' samples.

This chain connects TRBV27 to TRBJ1-1, with a tentative D call TRBD1 (5 bases). Germline values: CDR1 MNHEY, CDR2 SMNVEV (reference sequence). The CDR3 is made up of 15 amino acids. The ends were cut back, 0 bases at V and 5 bases at J, with 13 bases in the middle. For the CDR3, the DNA is TGTGCCAGCAGTTTATCCCGGGACCCGAGAACTGAAGCTTTCTTT. Translating it yields CASSLSRDPRTEAFF.

The chain links TRBV7-3 to TRBJ2-3; 7 bases agree with TRBD2. Germline V CDR1 and CDR2: SGHTA, FQGTGA. Trimming cost V 4 bases and J 5 bases; bases outside gene matches: 3. The CDR3 extends over 13 amino acids. For the CDR3, the DNA is TGTGCCAGCAGCTCCTCTAGCGGAGATACGCAGTATTTT. Amino acid sequence: CASSSSSGDTQYF.